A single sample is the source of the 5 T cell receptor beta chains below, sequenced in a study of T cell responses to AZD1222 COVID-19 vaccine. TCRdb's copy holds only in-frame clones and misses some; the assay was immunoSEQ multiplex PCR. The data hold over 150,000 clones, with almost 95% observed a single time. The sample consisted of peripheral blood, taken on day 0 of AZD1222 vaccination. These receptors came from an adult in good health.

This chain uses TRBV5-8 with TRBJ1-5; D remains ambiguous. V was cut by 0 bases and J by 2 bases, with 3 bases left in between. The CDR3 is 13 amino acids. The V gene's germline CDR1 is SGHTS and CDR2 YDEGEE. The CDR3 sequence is CASSLVGNQPQHF. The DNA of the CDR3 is TGTGCCAGCAGCTTGGTCGGCAATCAGCCCCAGCATTTT.

CDR3 DNA sequence: TGTGCCAGCAGCCAAGTCCTGGGCCTTAATGAAAAACTGTTTTTT. It codes for CASSQVLGLNEKLFF. This chain joins TRBV4-2 and TRBJ1-4; unclear D gene. V lost 1 base and J lost 4, with 10 bases in between. The germline CDR1 and CDR2 sequences are LGHNA and YNFKEQ. There are 15 residues in the CDR3.

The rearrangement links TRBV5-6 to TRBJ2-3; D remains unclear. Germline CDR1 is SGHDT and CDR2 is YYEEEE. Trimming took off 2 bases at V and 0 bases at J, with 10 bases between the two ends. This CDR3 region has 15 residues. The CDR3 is CASSFGQSSTDTQYF. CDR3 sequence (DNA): TGTGCCAGCAGCTTCGGTCAGTCTAGCACAGATACGCAGTATTTT.

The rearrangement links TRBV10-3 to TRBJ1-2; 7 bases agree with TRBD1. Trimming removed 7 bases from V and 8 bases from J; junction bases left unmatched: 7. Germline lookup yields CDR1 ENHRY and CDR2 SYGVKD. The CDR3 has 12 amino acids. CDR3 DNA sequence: TGTGCCATCAACGAGGGGGCTGACGGCTACACCTTC. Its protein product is CAINEGADGYTF.

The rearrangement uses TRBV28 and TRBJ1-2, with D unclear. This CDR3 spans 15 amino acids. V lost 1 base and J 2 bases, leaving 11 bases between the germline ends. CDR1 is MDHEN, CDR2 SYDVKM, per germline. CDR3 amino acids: CASSLSPGRNYGYTF. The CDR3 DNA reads TGTGCCAGCAGTTTATCTCCCGGCAGAAACTATGGCTACACCTTC.